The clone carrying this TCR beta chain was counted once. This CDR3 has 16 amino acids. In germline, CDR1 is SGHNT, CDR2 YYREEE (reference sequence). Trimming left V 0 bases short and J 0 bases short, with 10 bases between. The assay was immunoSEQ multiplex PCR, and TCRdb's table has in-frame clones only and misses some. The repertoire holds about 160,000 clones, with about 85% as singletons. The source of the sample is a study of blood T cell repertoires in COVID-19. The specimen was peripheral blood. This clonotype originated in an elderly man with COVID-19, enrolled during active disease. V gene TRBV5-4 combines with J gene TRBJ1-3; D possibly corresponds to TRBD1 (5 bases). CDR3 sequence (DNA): TGTGCCAGCAGCTTGGTTGGGGGGAACTCTGGAAACACCATATATTTT. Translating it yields CASSLVGGNSGNTIYF.